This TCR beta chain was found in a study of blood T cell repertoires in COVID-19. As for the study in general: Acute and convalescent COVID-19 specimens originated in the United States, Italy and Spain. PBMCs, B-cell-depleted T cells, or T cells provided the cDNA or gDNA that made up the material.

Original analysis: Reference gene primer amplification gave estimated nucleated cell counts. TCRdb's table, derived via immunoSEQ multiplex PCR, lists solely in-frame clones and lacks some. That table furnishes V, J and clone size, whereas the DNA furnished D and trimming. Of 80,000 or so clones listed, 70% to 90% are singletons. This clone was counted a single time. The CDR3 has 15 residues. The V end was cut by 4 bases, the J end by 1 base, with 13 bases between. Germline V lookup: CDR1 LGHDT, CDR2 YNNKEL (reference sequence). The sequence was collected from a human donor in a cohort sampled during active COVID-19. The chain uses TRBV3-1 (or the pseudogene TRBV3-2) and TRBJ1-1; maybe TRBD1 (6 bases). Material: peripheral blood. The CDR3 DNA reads TGTGCCAGCAGCCCGCGACAGGAAACGAACACTGAAGCTTTCTTT. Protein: CASSPRQETNTEAFF.